Below are 17 T cell receptor beta chains sequenced from a single sample in a study of blood T cells in healthy people across ages. It was with a sample-barcoded 5' primer and a J-beta primer mix that a second PCR of roughly 7 to 12 cycles was run. TCRdb re-analysed the 5' RACE reads in MiXCR, keeping a single row per CDR3 protein. The sample has around 1.5 million distinct CDR3 sequences, approximately 59% seen once. The sample consisted of blood. Receptors originate from a man aged 18 to 35 in good health.

The CDR3 here is CASSLDGSGGSYEQYF. CDR3 sequence (DNA): TGTGCCAGCAGCTTAGACGGGTCGGGAGGTTCCTACGAGCAGTACTTC. This chain links TRBV7-2 with TRBJ2-7; 7 nucleotides agree with TRBD2. Germline V gene data show CDR1 as SGHTA and CDR2 as FQGNSA. The CDR3 spans 16 residues. V dropped 1 base and J dropped 1; count of bases not matched to a gene: 7.

This clonotype was seen only a few times. The V gene is TRBV6-1, the J gene TRBJ2-3, with D perhaps TRBD1 or TRBD2 (6 bases each). Germline V gene lookup returns CDR1 MNHNS and CDR2 SASEGT. This CDR3 has 12 residues. V was pared by 7 bases and J by 6 bases, with 11 bases between. The CDR3 region is CASNDGGDTQYF. CDR3 bases: TGTGCCAGCAACGACGGGGGCGATACGCAGTATTTT.

The chain joins TRBV7-9 to TRBJ2-2; 7 bases agree with TRBD1. Trimming took 5 bases from V and 5 from J; bases not matched to a gene: 2. This CDR3 spans 13 amino acids. Germline CDR1 is SEHNR and CDR2 is FQNEAQ (reference sequence). The CDR3 sequence is CASSHRGTGELFF. CDR3 nucleotides: TGTGCCAGCAGCCACAGGGGAACCGGGGAGCTGTTTTTT. Variable domain in full (rest from reference TRBV7-9 and TRBJ2-2): DTGVSQNPRHKITKRGQNVTFRCDPISEHNRLYWYRQTLGQGPEFLTYFQNEAQLEKSRLLSDRFSAERPKGSFSTLEIQRTEQGDSAMYLCASSHRGTGELFFGEGSRLTVL.

The chain joins TRBV29-1 to TRBJ2-3; D is ambiguous. The germline CDR1 and CDR2 sequences are SQVTM and ANQGSEA. The CDR3 is made up of 12 amino acids. Trimming took off 7 bases at V and 4 bases at J, with 12 bases between the two ends. CDR3 coding DNA: TGCAGCGCCCCGAAAGAAGCAGATACGCAGTATTTT. This codes for CSAPKEADTQYF.

The chain employs TRBV7-9 and TRBJ2-1; D uncertain. Trimming pared 0 bases from V and 4 bases from J, leaving 10 bases between. Germline V gene lookup returns CDR1 SEHNR and CDR2 FQNEAQ (reference sequence). The CDR3 runs to 15 residues. CDR3 sequence: CASSLARVPYNEQFF. The CDR3 bases are TGTGCCAGCAGCTTAGCAAGGGTCCCTTACAATGAGCAGTTCTTC.

J is TRBJ2-7 and V is TRBV25-1, with TRBD2 identical over 9 bases. V trimming: 4 bases; J trimming: 3 bases; junction bases outside the gene matches: 4. Looked up from germline, CDR1 is MGHDK and CDR2 is SYGVNS. This CDR3 has 14 residues. The CDR3: CASSGGTSYYEQYF. The CDR3 nucleotides read TGTGCCAGCAGTGGCGGGACTAGCTACTACGAGCAGTACTTC.

This clonotype was counted a few times. The chain couples TRBV11-2 to TRBJ2-7, with D hard to call. Germline CDR1 and CDR2: SGHAT and FQNNGV. This CDR3 comprises 14 residues. The V end was cut by 7 bases, the J end by 2 bases, with 15 bases between. DNA for the CDR3: TGTGCCAGCACCACCCACTTCAGTACCTACGAGCAGTACTTC. Its protein product is CASTTHFSTYEQYF. Combining the CDR3 with reference TRBV11-2 and TRBJ2-7 gives the whole variable domain EAGVAQSPRYKIIEKRQSVAFWCNPISGHATLYWYQQILGQGPKLLIQFQNNGVVDDSQLPKDRFSAERLKGVDSTLKIQPAKLEDSAVYLCASTTHFSTYEQYFGPGTRLTVT.

This sequence joins TRBV4-3 and TRBJ1-3; D is unclear. The V end was cut by 1 base, the J end by 0 bases, with 4 bases between. CDR3 length: 14 amino acids. Germline V gives CDR1 LGHNA, CDR2 YSLEER. The CDR3 DNA sequence: TGCGCCAGCAGCCAAGGACTCTCTGGAAACACCATATATTTT. Its translation is CASSQGLSGNTIYF.

The chain couples TRBV6-1 to TRBJ2-7; D ambiguous. Germline-derived CDR1 and CDR2 are MNHNS and SASEGT. The CDR3 consists of 12 residues. V lost 8 bases and J lost 0, with 8 bases in between. The CDR3 protein is CASWFSSYEQYF. The DNA of the CDR3 is TGTGCCAGCTGGTTTTCCTCCTACGAGCAGTACTTC.

This clonotype was recorded once. DNA for the CDR3: TGCAGCGTTTGCCCTCGAACGTTGGGGACCCAGTACTTC. Its translation is CSVCPRTLGTQYF. The V and J genes are TRBV29-1 and TRBJ2-5; no clear D. The V end lost 5 bases, the J end lost 7 bases, and 17 bases lay between the germline ends. The CDR3 runs 13 residues. Germline CDR1 reads SQVTM; CDR2 reads ANQGSEA.

The V call is TRBV6-2 or TRBV6-3, the J call TRBJ2-7; D is perhaps TRBD1 or TRBD2 (5 bases each). The CDR3 totals 13 residues. CDR1 is MNHEY, CDR2 SVGEGT, per germline. Trimming stripped 8 bases from V and 5 bases from J, with 16 bases between. CDR3 amino acids: CASERGRYNEQYF. In DNA, the CDR3 is TGTGCCAGCGAGAGGGGTCGGTACAACGAGCAGTACTTC.

The chain links TRBV20-1 to TRBJ1-1, with D possibly being TRBD1 (6 bases). V lost 3 bases, J lost 3 bases, and 14 bases lay in between. The CDR3 has 14 amino acids. Germline V lookup: CDR1 DFQATT, CDR2 SNEGSKA (reference sequence). The CDR3 DNA is TGCAGTGCTAGCACGACAGGATTTTACACTGAAGCTTTCTTT. Protein sequence: CSASTTGFYTEAFF.

This clonotype was seen more than once but under ten times. This chain uses TRBV27 with TRBJ2-4; D gene uncertain. This CDR3 is 12 amino acids long. Trimming cost V 2 bases and J 13 bases, with 12 bases left between them. CDR1 and CDR2 (germline): MNHEY, SMNVEV (reference sequence). The CDR3: CASSLRWSGQYF. CDR3 DNA: TGTGCCAGCAGTTTACGCTGGAGTGGGCAGTACTTC.

The chain has TRBV20-1 and TRBJ2-3; 10 bases are a match to TRBD2. The trim removed 0 bases at V and 4 bases at J, leaving 16 bases unmatched. Germline loops: CDR1 DFQATT, CDR2 SNEGSKA (reference sequence). This CDR3 comprises 19 residues. CDR3 amino acids: CSARDPRVAGGLGADTQYF. DNA of the CDR3: TGCAGTGCTAGAGATCCCAGGGTAGCGGGAGGCCTCGGAGCAGATACGCAGTATTTT.

The chain combines TRBV2 with TRBJ2-1; possibly TRBD1 for D (6 bases). The CDR3 contains 12 residues. CDR1 is SNHLY, CDR2 FYNNEI, per germline. Deletions cut 4 bases from V and 7 bases from J, with 8 bases between. As DNA, the CDR3 is TGTGCCAGCAGTGTCCAGGGGAATGAGCAGTTCTTC. Amino acid sequence: CASSVQGNEQFF.

The chain has TRBV7-2 and TRBJ2-5; no clear D gene. The CDR3 spans 14 residues. Per germline, CDR1 SGHTA and CDR2 FQGNSA. Trimming removed 0 bases at V and 5 bases at J, with 10 bases between. The CDR3 nucleotides read TGTGCCAGCAGCTTAGCAGTTGTTTCGGAGACCCAGTACTTC. Translated, it gives CASSLAVVSETQYF.

The V call is TRBV7-2, the J call TRBJ2-7; D not resolved. The V gene's germline CDR1 is SGHTA and CDR2 FQGNSA. With 5 bases removed from V and 2 bases from J, the gap between germline ends came to 13 bases. The CDR3 spans 14 residues. CDR3 sequence (DNA): TGTGCCAGCAGCCACCGGTATGGGGCCTACGAGCAGTACTTC. It encodes CASSHRYGAYEQYF.